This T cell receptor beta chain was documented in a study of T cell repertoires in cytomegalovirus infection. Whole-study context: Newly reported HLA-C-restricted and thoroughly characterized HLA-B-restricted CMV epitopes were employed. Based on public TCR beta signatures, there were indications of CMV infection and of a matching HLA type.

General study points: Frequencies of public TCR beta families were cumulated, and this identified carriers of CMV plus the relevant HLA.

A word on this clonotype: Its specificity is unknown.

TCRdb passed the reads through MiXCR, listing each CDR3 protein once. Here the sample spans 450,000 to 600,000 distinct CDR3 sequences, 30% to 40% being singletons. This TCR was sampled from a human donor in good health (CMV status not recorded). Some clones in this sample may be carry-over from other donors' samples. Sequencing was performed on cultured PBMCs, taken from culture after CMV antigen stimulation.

CDR3: CASSLARDIRFF. As DNA, the CDR3 is TGTGCCAGCAGCTTAGCCCGGGACATTCGCTTCTTT. The chain combines TRBV7-2 with TRBJ1-1, with a weak D call TRBD1 (6 bases). CDR3 length equals 12 residues. Trimming took 0 bases from V and 14 from J, leaving 13 bases between them. Germline values: CDR1 SGHTA, CDR2 FQGNSA.